This T cell receptor beta chain came from a study of long-term antiretroviral therapy in people with HIV. At the level of the study: Samples from the earliest time points predate the 2015 immediate-ART recommendation by about a decade.

CDR3 length: 15 amino acids. Germline CDR1 and CDR2: LNHDA and SQIVND (reference sequence). V was pared by 3 bases and J by 3 bases, with 15 bases between. Without exception, participants with HIV were treated in the United States. Study-level points and caveats: Clones showing expansion before ART dominated the repertoire at all time points.

Comments on this clone: Its antigen is unknown.

With survey level as its setting, the immunoSEQ assay was v3.0. Sequencing efforts were directed toward roughly 40,000-55,000 T-cell genomes per sample. Measured with immunoSEQ multiplex PCR; TCRdb has only the in-frame clones, and not every one. The sample has about 17,000 clones, 60% to 85% seen once; the top ten hold 6.5% to 10%. Sequenced here: unsorted PBMCs, sampled at the start of antiretroviral therapy. The genes are TRBV19 and TRBJ2-7; D possibly corresponds to TRBD2 (6 bases). The sequence was collected from a man aged 30 to 45 with HIV. Here the CDR3 reads CASSMYGGSGYEQYF. DNA for the CDR3: TGTGCCAGTAGTATGTACGGGGGTAGTGGCTACGAGCAGTACTTC.